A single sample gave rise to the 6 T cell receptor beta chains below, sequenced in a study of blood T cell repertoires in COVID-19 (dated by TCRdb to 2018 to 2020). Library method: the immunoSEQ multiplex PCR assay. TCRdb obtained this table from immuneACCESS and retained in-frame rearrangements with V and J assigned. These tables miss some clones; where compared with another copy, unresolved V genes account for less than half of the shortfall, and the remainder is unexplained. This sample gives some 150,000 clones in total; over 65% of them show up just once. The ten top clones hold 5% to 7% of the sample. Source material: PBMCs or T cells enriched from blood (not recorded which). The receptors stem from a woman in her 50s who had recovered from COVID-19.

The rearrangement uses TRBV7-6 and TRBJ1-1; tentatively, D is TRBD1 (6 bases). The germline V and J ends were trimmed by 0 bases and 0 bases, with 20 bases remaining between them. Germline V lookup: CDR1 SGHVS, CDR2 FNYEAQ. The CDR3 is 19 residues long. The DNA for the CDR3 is TGTGCCAGCAGCTTAGCTCCTCTTGCAGCAGGGGCGTTGAACACTGAAGCTTTCTTT. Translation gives CASSLAPLAAGALNTEAFF.

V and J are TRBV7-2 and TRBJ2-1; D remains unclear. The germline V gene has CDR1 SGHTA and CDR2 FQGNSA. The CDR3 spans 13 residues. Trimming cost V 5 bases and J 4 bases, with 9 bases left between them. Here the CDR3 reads CASSPSRYNEQFF. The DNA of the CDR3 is TGTGCCAGCAGCCCCTCCAGGTACAATGAGCAGTTCTTC.

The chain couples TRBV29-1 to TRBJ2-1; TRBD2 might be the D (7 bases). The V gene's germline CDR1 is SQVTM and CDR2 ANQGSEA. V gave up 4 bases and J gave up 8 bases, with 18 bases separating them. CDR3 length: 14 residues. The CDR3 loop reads CSVGGGLGRDEQFF. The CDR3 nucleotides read TGCAGCGTTGGGGGGGGGCTAGGTCGCGATGAGCAGTTCTTC.

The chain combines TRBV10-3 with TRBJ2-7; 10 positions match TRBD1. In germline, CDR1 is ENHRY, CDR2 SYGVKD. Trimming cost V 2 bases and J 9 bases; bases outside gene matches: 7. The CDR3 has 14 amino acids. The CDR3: CAISEDGTGERQYV. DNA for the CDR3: TGTGCCATCAGTGAGGATGGGACAGGGGAGAGGCAGTACGTC.

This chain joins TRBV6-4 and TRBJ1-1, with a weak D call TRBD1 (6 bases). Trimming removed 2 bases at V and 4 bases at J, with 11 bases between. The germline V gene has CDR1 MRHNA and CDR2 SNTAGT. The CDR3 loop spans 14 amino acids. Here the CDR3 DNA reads TGTGCCAGCAGTGACGATCAGGGGAGCACTGAAGCTTTCTTT. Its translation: CASSDDQGSTEAFF.

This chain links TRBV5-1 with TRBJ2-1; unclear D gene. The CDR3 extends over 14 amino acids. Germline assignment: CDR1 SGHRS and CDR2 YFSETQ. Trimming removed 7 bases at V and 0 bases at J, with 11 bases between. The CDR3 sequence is CASQRQSSYNEQFF. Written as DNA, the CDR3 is TGCGCCAGCCAGAGGCAGAGCTCCTACAATGAGCAGTTCTTC.